This entry lists 22 T cell receptor beta chains sequenced from one sample in a study of Tregs in tolerant kidney transplant recipients. Repertoires were generated with immunoSEQ multiplex PCR, while TCRdb's copy carries only in-frame clones and drops some. The sample consists of approximately 60,000 clones, 98% of them appearing once. The sequencing used Tregs from blood, collected before the transplant. The receptors shown here come from a human donor who received a combined kidney and bone marrow transplant.

V usage is TRBV6-5 and J usage is TRBJ1-6; D ambiguous. CDR3 size: 16 residues. CDR1 is MNHEY, CDR2 SVGAGI, per germline. V was trimmed by 2 bases and J by 7 bases, leaving 15 bases between them. CDR3 in amino acids: CASSYLPQVRNSPLHF. For the CDR3, the DNA is TGTGCCAGCAGTTACCTCCCCCAGGTTAGGAATTCACCCCTCCACTTT.

V is TRBV18 and J is TRBJ1-4; D is undetermined. Germline values: CDR1 KGHSH, CDR2 LQKENI. With 6 bases removed from V and 2 bases from J, the gap between germline ends came to 19 bases. The CDR3 runs to 17 residues. The CDR3 region has the DNA TGTGCCAGCTCTCTCGGCCGTTCGAGGTCTACTAATGAAAAACTGTTTTTT. Protein product: CASSLGRSRSTNEKLFF. Full variable domain (missing parts from reference TRBV18 and TRBJ1-4): NAGVMQNPRHLVRRRGQEARLRCSPMKGHSHVYWYRQLPEEGLKFMVYLQKENIIDESGMPKERFSAEFPKEGPSILRIQQVVRGDSAAYFCASSLGRSRSTNEKLFFGSGTQLSVL.

The chain couples TRBV7-8 to TRBJ2-3; 9 bases align to TRBD2. The junction had 5 bases not matched to a gene; V was cut back by 1 base and J by 9 bases. CDR1 SGHVS and CDR2 FQNEAQ come from the germline V gene. The CDR3 covers 14 residues. The DNA of the CDR3 is TGTGCCAGCAGCTTAGGGACTAGCGTGGGCACGCAGTATTTT. It codes for CASSLGTSVGTQYF.

This chain joins TRBV12-5 and TRBJ1-4; D is perhaps TRBD1 (6 bases). V was clipped by 0 bases and J by 4 bases, with 18 bases between them. The CDR3 runs to 18 residues. Germline V gene lookup returns CDR1 LGHNT and CDR2 FRNRAP. CDR3 amino acids: CASGLVPPPDSVNEKLFF. Here the CDR3 DNA reads TGTGCTAGTGGTTTGGTACCTCCACCGGACAGCGTTAATGAAAAACTGTTTTTT.

V usage is TRBV11-2 and J usage is TRBJ2-7, with D possibly TRBD1 on 5 matching bases. The CDR3 is 16 residues long. In germline, CDR1 is SGHAT, CDR2 FQNNGV. Trimming shortened V by 1 base and J by 2 bases, and 15 bases separated the two germline ends. CDR3 bases: TGTGCCAGCAGCTTAGGTACAGGTAGAATAACCTACGAGCAGTACTTC. It specifies CASSLGTGRITYEQYF.

The chain recombines TRBV5-4 with TRBJ2-2, with 7 bases matching TRBD2. Germline V gene sequence: CDR1 SGHNT, CDR2 YYREEE (reference sequence). V lost 4 bases and J lost 8; bases outside the gene matches: 5. The CDR3 sequence is 13 residues long. CDR3 amino acids: CASSRTRMGELFF. DNA of the CDR3: TGTGCCAGCAGCCGGACTAGAATGGGGGAGCTGTTTTTT.

The gene calls are TRBV6-5 and TRBJ1-2; D call uncertain. The V end lost 0 bases, the J end lost 0 bases, and 8 bases lay between the germline ends. CDR3 length equals 15 residues. Per the germline V gene, CDR1 is MNHEY and CDR2 is SVGAGI. The CDR3 is CASSYSIRANYGYTF. The CDR3 region has the DNA TGTGCCAGCAGTTACTCGATTAGAGCTAACTATGGCTACACCTTC.

The rearrangement uses TRBV4-2 and TRBJ1-6; no clear D. Germline V gene data show CDR1 as LGHNA and CDR2 as YNFKEQ. V lost 1 base to trimming and J lost 7 bases, with 23 bases between them. The CDR3 contains 19 residues. The CDR3 DNA reads TGTGCCAGCAGCCAAGGTCCCCTTGCCTCTAGAGCCCAGAATTCACCCCTCCACTTT. This codes for CASSQGPLASRAQNSPLHF.

The chain employs TRBV7-8 and TRBJ2-3, with a tentative D call TRBD2 (5 bases). Germline V gene data show CDR1 as SGHVS and CDR2 as FQNEAQ. Trimming removed 3 bases from V and 3 bases from J, with 13 bases in between. CDR3 length: 15 residues. The CDR3 region has the DNA TGTGCCAGCAGCTTCTTCTCGCGGAGGACAGATACGCAGTATTTT. Its translation: CASSFFSRRTDTQYF.

The gene calls are TRBV7-9 and TRBJ1-2; 7 bases are shared with TRBD1. The CDR3 is made up of 15 amino acids. CDR1 and CDR2 (germline): SEHNR, FQNEAQ (reference sequence). V lost 5 bases, J lost 1 base, and 7 bases stayed unmatched. The CDR3 region is CASSGTVQLNYGYTF. The CDR3 nucleotides are TGTGCCAGCAGCGGGACAGTCCAACTTAACTATGGCTACACCTTC. Filled out from reference TRBV7-9 and TRBJ1-2, the complete variable domain reads DTGVSQNPRHKITKRGQNVTFRCDPISEHNRLYWYRQTLGQGPEFLTYFQNEAQLEKSRLLSDRFSAERPKGSFSTLEIQRTEQGDSAMYLCASSGTVQLNYGYTFGSGTRLTVV.

The V and J genes are TRBV18 and TRBJ2-1, with 9 nucleotides matching TRBD2. The CDR3 is 16 amino acids. In germline, CDR1 is KGHSH, CDR2 LQKENI. J gave up 0 bases and V 5 bases, and 5 bases lay outside the gene matches. CDR3: CASSAGGDLSYNEQFF. The CDR3 DNA reads TGTGCCAGCTCAGCGGGGGGGGACCTCTCCTACAATGAGCAGTTCTTC.

The CDR3 DNA reads as TGTGCCAGCAGCGCTCTGGGTGGCGGGATACACAATGAGCAGTTCTTC. Protein: CASSALGGGIHNEQFF. The chain carries TRBV7-3 and TRBJ2-1; D may be TRBD2 (6 bases). The germline V gene encodes CDR1 SGHTA and CDR2 FQGTGA. CDR3 length: 16 amino acids. With 5 bases removed from V and 5 bases from J, the gap between germline ends came to 19 bases. Supplemented by reference TRBV7-3 and TRBJ2-1, the full variable domain reads GAGVSQTPSNKVTEKGKYVELRCDPISGHTALYWYRQSLGQGPEFLIYFQGTGAADDSGLPNDRFFAVRPEGSVSTLKIQRTERGDSAVYLCASSALGGGIHNEQFFGPGTRLTVL.

The chain joins TRBV2 to TRBJ1-2; D possibly corresponds to TRBD1 (6 bases). V lost 2 bases to trimming and J lost 4 bases, with 11 bases between them. Looked up from germline, CDR1 is SNHLY and CDR2 is FYNNEI. CDR3 length: 14 amino acids. The CDR3 DNA reads as TGTGCCAGCAGTGAACGTACAGGGTTCTATGGCTACACCTTC. Translating gives CASSERTGFYGYTF.

The rearrangement uses TRBV30 and TRBJ2-7; perhaps TRBD1 as D (5 bases). The CDR3 runs to 16 residues. V lost 0 bases, J lost 2 bases, and 17 bases lay in between. CDR1 GTSNPN and CDR2 SVGIG come from the germline V gene (reference sequence). The CDR3, as DNA: TGTGCCTGGAGTGTAGGTCCGGTAGGGGCAGCCTACGAGCAGTACTTC. It encodes CAWSVGPVGAAYEQYF.

Only one count was recorded for this clone. The CDR3 DNA sequence: TGTGCCAGCAGCTTTTGGGGACTGGGCTACGAGCAGTACTTC. This codes for CASSFWGLGYEQYF. The gene calls are TRBV7-2 and TRBJ2-7; a possible D gene is TRBD2 (6 bases). The CDR3 loop spans 14 amino acids. Trimming shortened V by 3 bases and J by 3 bases, and 12 bases separated the two germline ends. Germline loops: CDR1 SGHTA, CDR2 FQGNSA.

This clone has only one observation. The chain carries TRBV4-3 and TRBJ2-5; D uncertain. V lost 4 bases and J 3 bases, leaving 9 bases between the germline ends. Germline CDR1 and CDR2: LGHNA and YSLEER. This CDR3 region has 13 residues. As DNA, the CDR3 is TGCGCCAGCAGCCTGTCCGTCGAAGAGACCCAGTACTTC. Protein product: CASSLSVEETQYF.

CDR3 in DNA: TGTGCCAGCAGCACATACAGGGGGGGAAGTCAGCCCCAGCATTTT. Its translation: CASSTYRGGSQPQHF. This chain joins TRBV7-8 and TRBJ1-5; 8 bases match TRBD1. The CDR3 consists of 15 residues. Germline V gene lookup returns CDR1 SGHVS and CDR2 FQNEAQ. V trimming: 5 bases; J trimming: 6 bases; junction bases outside the gene matches: 9.

V gene TRBV7-6 combines with J gene TRBJ2-3; no reliable D call. From germline, CDR1 is SGHVS and CDR2 FNYEAQ. The V gene lost 5 bases and the J gene lost 6 bases, with 9 bases spanning the gap. This CDR3 has 12 residues. In DNA, the CDR3 is TGTGCCAGCAGCCTAACGAGGGATACGCAGTATTTT. The encoded protein is CASSLTRDTQYF.

The V gene is TRBV19, the J gene TRBJ2-1; tentatively, D is TRBD1 (5 bases). Trimming shortened V by 1 base and J by 2 bases, and 18 bases separated the two germline ends. The germline CDR1 and CDR2 sequences are LNHDA and SQIVND (reference sequence). This CDR3 has 18 residues. The CDR3 here is CASSIVARRGRTYNEQFF. CDR3 nucleotides: TGTGCCAGTAGTATAGTTGCGCGAAGGGGAAGGACCTACAATGAGCAGTTCTTC.

The chain combines TRBV2 with TRBJ2-5; no reliable D call. The CDR3 spans 14 residues. Germline values: CDR1 SNHLY, CDR2 FYNNEI. The V end was cut by 3 bases, the J end by 3 bases, with 11 bases between. The CDR3 nucleotides are TGTGCCAGCAGTGATGTAAGTCGCGAAGAGACCCAGTACTTC. Amino acids: CASSDVSREETQYF.

In this sample, this clone turned up once. The rearrangement joins TRBV2 to TRBJ2-2; D unclear. The CDR3 runs 12 residues. Looked up from germline, CDR1 is SNHLY and CDR2 is FYNNEI. V dropped 8 bases and J dropped 2 bases, with 6 bases sitting between them. The CDR3 region has the DNA TGTGCCAGCCTTAGAAACACCGGGGAGCTGTTTTTT. Amino acid sequence: CASLRNTGELFF.

The rearrangement joins TRBV7-9 to TRBJ2-1; 9 bases align to TRBD2. The J segment lost 0 bases and the V segment lost 5 bases, leaving 14 bases of the junction unmatched. Germline V gene lookup returns CDR1 SEHNR and CDR2 FQNEAQ (reference sequence). The CDR3 contains 19 residues. The CDR3 nucleotides are TGTGCCAGCAGCCCTTTTGGCCGGTATAGCGGGAGCTCCTACAATGAGCAGTTCTTC. Protein: CASSPFGRYSGSSYNEQFF.